The T cell receptor beta chain under discussion was sequenced for a study of T cells expressing NK-cell markers. TCR beta cDNA was generated via 5'RACE template switching incorporating UMIs. TCRdb processed the 5' RACE reads again and assigns one entry to each CDR3 protein, with no DNA. The sample yields 400,000 to 550,000 distinct CDR3 sequences, of which the top ten take up approximately 6.8%. The V gene's germline CDR1 is SGHTA and CDR2 FQGNSA. The CDR3 is 16 residues long. The gene calls are TRBV7-2 and TRBJ2-1; no DNA is available, so the TRBD2 call from TCRdb remains unchecked. The receptor was derived from a woman aged 18-69 years in good health. The sample was blood T cells: a sorted CD56 or NKG2C T cell subset, CD4+ or CD8+ T cells, or bulk PBMC T cells (not recorded which). The CDR3 spells CASSTGLVGVHNEQFF.